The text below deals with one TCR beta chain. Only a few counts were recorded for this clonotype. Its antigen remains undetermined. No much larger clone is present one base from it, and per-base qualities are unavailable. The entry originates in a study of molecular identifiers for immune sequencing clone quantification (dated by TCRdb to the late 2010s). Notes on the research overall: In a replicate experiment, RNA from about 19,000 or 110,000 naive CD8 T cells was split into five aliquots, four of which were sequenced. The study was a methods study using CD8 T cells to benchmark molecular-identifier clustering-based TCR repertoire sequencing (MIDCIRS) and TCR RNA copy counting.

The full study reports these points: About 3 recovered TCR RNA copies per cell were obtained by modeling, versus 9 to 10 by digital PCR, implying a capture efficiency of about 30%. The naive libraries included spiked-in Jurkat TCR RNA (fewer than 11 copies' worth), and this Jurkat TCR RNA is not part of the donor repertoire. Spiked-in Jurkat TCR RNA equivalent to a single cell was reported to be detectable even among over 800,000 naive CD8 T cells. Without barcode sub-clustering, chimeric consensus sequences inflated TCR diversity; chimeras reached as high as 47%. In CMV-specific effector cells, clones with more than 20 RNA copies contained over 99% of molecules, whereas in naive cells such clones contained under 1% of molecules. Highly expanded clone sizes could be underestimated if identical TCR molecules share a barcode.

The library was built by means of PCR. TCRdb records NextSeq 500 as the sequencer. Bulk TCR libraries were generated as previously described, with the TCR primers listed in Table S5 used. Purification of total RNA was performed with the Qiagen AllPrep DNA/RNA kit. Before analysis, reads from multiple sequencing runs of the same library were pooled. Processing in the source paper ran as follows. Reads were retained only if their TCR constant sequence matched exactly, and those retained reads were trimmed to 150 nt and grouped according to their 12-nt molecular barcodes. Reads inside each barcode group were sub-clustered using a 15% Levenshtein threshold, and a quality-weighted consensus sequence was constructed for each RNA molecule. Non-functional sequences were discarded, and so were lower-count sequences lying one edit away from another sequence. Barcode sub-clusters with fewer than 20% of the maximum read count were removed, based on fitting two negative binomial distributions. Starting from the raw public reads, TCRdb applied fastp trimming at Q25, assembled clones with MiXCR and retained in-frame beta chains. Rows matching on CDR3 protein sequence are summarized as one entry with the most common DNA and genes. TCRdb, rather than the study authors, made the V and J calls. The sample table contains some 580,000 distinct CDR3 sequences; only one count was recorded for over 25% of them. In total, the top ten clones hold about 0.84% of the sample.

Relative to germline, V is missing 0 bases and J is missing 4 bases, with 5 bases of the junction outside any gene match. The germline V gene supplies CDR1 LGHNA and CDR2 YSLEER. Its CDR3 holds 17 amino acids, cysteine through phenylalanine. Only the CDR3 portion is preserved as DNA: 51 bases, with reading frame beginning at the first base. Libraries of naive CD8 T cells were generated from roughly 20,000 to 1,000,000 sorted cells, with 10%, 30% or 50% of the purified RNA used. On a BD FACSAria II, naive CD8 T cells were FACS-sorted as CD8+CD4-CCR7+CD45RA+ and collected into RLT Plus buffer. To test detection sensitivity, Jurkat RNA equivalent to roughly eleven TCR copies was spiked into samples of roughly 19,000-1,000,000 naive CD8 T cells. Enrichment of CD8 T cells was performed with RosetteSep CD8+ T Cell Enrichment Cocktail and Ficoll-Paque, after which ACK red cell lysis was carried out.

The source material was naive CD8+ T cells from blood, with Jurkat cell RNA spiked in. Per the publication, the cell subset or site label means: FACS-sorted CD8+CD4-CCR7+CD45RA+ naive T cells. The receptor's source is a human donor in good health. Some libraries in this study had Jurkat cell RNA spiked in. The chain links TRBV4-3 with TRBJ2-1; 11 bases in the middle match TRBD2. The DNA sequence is TGCGCCAGCAGCCAAGATTTACTAGCGGGGGAATACAATGAGCAGTTCTTC. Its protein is CASSQDLLAGEYNEQFF.